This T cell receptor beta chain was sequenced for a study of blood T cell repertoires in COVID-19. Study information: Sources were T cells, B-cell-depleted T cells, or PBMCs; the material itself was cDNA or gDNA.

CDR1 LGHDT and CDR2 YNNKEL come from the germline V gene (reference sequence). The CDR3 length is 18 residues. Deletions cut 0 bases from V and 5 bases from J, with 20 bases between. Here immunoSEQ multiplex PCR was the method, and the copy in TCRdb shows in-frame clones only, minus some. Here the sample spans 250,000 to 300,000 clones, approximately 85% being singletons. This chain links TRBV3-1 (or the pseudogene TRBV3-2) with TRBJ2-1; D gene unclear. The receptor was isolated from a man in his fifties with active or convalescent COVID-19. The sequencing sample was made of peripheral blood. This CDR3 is CASSQDCLRQELDNEQFF. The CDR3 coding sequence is TGTGCCAGCAGCCAAGATTGTCTGCGCCAGGAATTGGACAATGAGCAGTTCTTC.